This T cell receptor (beta chain) was observed in a study of cytomegalovirus exposure and HLA in healthy donors. General study results and limits: The analysis excluded some indistinguishable V segments, including TRBV6-2 and TRBV6-3. Across all donors, roughly uniform sequencing depth was an assumption of the presence/absence analyses.

As concerns this clone: Its target is not known.

Researchers ran the PCR with 60 Vbeta and 13 Jbeta primers. The method was immunoSEQ multiplex PCR; TCRdb's version includes in-frame clones alone and lacks a portion of them. This table has over 110,000 clones, approximately 78% appearing once. Looked up from germline, CDR1 is LNHDA and CDR2 is SQIVND (reference sequence). V lost 5 bases to trimming and J lost 4 bases, with 10 bases between them. The CDR3 runs 13 residues. The chain is built from TRBV19 and TRBJ2-3, with a tentative D call TRBD2 (6 bases). This sequence originates from a female donor in good health and CMV-seronegative. Sequencing used PBMCs. CDR3 residues: CASSLLAADTQYF. CDR3 bases: TGTGCCAGTAGTTTACTAGCAGCAGATACGCAGTATTTT.